Here is one T cell receptor (beta chain) with its context. Its target is unknown. Primers: 60 Vbeta forward and 13 Jbeta reverse. The method was immunoSEQ multiplex PCR; TCRdb's version includes in-frame clones alone and lacks a portion of them. The repertoire holds 140,000 or so clones, with roughly 80% as singletons. These data belong to a study of cytomegalovirus exposure and HLA in healthy donors. Whole-study findings and limits: The dataset shows that most TCR sequences were rare, while some public TCRs occurred in many donors.

The V gene lost 0 bases and the J gene lost 6 bases, with 8 bases spanning the gap. The CDR3 is 13 amino acids. Germline CDR1 is SGHRS and CDR2 is YFSETQ. The gene calls are TRBV5-1 and TRBJ2-3; D gene uncertain. The clonotype was recovered from a boy aged 2 to 10 in good health and CMV-seronegative. The specimen sequenced was PBMCs. CDR3 amino acids: CASSLALEDTQYF. As DNA, the CDR3 is TGCGCCAGCAGCTTGGCCCTCGAGGATACGCAGTATTTT.